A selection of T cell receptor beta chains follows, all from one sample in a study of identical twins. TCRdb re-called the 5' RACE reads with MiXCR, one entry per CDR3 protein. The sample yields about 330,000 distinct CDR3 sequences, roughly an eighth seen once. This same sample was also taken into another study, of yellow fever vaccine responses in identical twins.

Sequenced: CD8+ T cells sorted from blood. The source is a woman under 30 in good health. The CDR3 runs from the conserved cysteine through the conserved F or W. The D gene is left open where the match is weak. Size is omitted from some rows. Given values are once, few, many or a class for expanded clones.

CDR3 protein: CASSRTALAKNIQYF
CDR3 DNA: TGCGCCAGCAGCAGGACAGCACTAGCCAAAAACATTCAGTACTTC
J gene: TRBJ2-4
V gene: TRBV5-1
D gene: -
clone size: many

CDR3 protein: CASSPRNRDGYTF
CDR3 DNA: TGTGCCAGCAGCCCCCGCAACAGGGATGGCTACACCTTC
J gene: TRBJ1-2
V gene: TRBV7-8
D gene: -
clone size: many

CDR3 protein: CASSLSRAGETQYF
CDR3 DNA: TGTGCCAGCAGCTTATCCAGGGCCGGGGAGACCCAGTACTTC
J gene: TRBJ2-5
V gene: TRBV11-1
D gene: -
clone size: few

CDR3 protein: CASSYSVGSGRSTDTQYF
CDR3 DNA: TGTGCCAGCAGTTACTCGGTGGGGTCGGGCAGGAGCACAGATACGCAGTATTTT
J gene: TRBJ2-3
V gene: TRBV6-5
D gene: -
clone size: few

CDR3 protein: CASSTDRDRGRYDQETQYF
CDR3 DNA: TGTGCCAGCAGCACCGACCGGGACAGGGGCCGTTATGACCAAGAGACCCAGTACTTC
J gene: TRBJ2-5
V gene: TRBV11-1
D gene: TRBD1
clone size: many

CDR3 protein: CASRGMTGEAGELFF
CDR3 DNA: TGTGCCAGCAGGGGGATGACAGGGGAGGCCGGGGAGCTGTTTTTT
J gene: TRBJ2-2
V gene: TRBV12-3/TRBV12-4
D gene: TRBD1
clone size: few

CDR3 protein: CASSLPPDRRLPKNIQYF
CDR3 DNA: TGTGCCAGCAGCCTTCCCCCTGACAGGCGACTACCCAAAAACATTCAGTACTTC
J gene: TRBJ2-4
V gene: TRBV12-3/TRBV12-4
D gene: -
clone size: few

CDR3 protein: CASSVEGEYEQYF
CDR3 DNA: TGTGCCAGCAGCGTAGAGGGGGAGTACGAGCAGTACTTC
J gene: TRBJ2-7
V gene: TRBV9
D gene: -
clone size: few

CDR3 protein: CASSQAGTSGRGDTQYF
CDR3 DNA: TGTGCCAGCAGCCAGGCTGGGACTAGCGGGAGAGGCGATACGCAGTATTTT
J gene: TRBJ2-3
V gene: TRBV4-2
D gene: TRBD2
clone size: -

CDR3 protein: CASSLGPGQGSVEAFF
CDR3 DNA: TGTGCCAGCAGTTTAGGTCCGGGACAGGGTTCTGTTGAAGCTTTCTTT
J gene: TRBJ1-1
V gene: TRBV12-3/TRBV12-4
D gene: TRBD1
clone size: few

CDR3 protein: CASIPWGGSNEKLFF
CDR3 DNA: TGTGCCAGCATCCCCTGGGGGGGTTCTAATGAAAAACTGTTTTTT
J gene: TRBJ1-4
V gene: TRBV28
D gene: -
clone size: -

CDR3 protein: CASSLASGGGDTQYF
CDR3 DNA: TGTGCCAGCAGCTTGGCTAGCGGGGGGGGAGATACGCAGTATTTT
J gene: TRBJ2-3
V gene: TRBV7-8
D gene: TRBD2
clone size: -

CDR3 protein: CASSFKYGGYEDTQYF
CDR3 DNA: TGTGCCAGCAGTTTCAAATACGGGGGCTATGAGGATACGCAGTATTTT
J gene: TRBJ2-3
V gene: TRBV11-1
D gene: -
clone size: few

CDR3 protein: CASSDTRSTDTQYF
CDR3 DNA: TGCGCCAGCAGTGATACTAGAAGCACAGATACGCAGTATTTT
J gene: TRBJ2-3
V gene: TRBV10-2
D gene: -
clone size: few

CDR3 protein: CASSLASSGTEAFF
CDR3 DNA: TGTGCCAGCAGCTTAGCATCTTCGGGGACTGAAGCTTTCTTT
J gene: TRBJ1-1
V gene: TRBV7-9
D gene: -
clone size: medium-sized

CDR3 protein: CASSSRHSRGPPYGYTF
CDR3 DNA: TGCGCCAGCAGCTCCCGACACTCCAGGGGGCCCCCCTATGGCTACACCTTC
J gene: TRBJ1-2
V gene: TRBV5-1
D gene: TRBD1
clone size: -

CDR3 protein: CASSVAVAGGPGDEQFF
CDR3 DNA: TGTGCCAGCAGCGTAGCCGTAGCGGGAGGGCCCGGGGATGAGCAGTTCTTC
J gene: TRBJ2-1
V gene: TRBV9
D gene: TRBD2
clone size: -

CDR3 protein: CASSHPYERGNTGELFF
CDR3 DNA: TGTGCCAGCAGCCACCCATACGAGCGGGGGAACACCGGGGAGCTGTTTTTT
J gene: TRBJ2-2
V gene: TRBV4-2
D gene: TRBD2
clone size: -

CDR3 protein: CASSSNTIGYGYTF
CDR3 DNA: TGTGCCAGCAGTTCGAATACCATCGGGTATGGCTACACCTTC
J gene: TRBJ1-2
V gene: TRBV12-3/TRBV12-4
D gene: -
clone size: few